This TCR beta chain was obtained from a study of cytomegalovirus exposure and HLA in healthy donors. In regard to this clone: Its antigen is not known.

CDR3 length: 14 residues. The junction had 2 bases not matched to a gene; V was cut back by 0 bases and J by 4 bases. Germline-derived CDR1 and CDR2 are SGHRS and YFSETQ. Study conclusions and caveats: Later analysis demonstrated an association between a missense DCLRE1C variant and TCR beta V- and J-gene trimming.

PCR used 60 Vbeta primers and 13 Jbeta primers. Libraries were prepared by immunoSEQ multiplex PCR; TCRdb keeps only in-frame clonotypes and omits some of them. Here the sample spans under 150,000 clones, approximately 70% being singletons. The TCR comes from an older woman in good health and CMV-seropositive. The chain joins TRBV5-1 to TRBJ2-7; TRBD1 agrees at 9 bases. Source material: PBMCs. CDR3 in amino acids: CASSLGTGEYEQYF. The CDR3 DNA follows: TGCGCCAGCAGCTTGGGGACAGGGGAATACGAGCAGTACTTC.